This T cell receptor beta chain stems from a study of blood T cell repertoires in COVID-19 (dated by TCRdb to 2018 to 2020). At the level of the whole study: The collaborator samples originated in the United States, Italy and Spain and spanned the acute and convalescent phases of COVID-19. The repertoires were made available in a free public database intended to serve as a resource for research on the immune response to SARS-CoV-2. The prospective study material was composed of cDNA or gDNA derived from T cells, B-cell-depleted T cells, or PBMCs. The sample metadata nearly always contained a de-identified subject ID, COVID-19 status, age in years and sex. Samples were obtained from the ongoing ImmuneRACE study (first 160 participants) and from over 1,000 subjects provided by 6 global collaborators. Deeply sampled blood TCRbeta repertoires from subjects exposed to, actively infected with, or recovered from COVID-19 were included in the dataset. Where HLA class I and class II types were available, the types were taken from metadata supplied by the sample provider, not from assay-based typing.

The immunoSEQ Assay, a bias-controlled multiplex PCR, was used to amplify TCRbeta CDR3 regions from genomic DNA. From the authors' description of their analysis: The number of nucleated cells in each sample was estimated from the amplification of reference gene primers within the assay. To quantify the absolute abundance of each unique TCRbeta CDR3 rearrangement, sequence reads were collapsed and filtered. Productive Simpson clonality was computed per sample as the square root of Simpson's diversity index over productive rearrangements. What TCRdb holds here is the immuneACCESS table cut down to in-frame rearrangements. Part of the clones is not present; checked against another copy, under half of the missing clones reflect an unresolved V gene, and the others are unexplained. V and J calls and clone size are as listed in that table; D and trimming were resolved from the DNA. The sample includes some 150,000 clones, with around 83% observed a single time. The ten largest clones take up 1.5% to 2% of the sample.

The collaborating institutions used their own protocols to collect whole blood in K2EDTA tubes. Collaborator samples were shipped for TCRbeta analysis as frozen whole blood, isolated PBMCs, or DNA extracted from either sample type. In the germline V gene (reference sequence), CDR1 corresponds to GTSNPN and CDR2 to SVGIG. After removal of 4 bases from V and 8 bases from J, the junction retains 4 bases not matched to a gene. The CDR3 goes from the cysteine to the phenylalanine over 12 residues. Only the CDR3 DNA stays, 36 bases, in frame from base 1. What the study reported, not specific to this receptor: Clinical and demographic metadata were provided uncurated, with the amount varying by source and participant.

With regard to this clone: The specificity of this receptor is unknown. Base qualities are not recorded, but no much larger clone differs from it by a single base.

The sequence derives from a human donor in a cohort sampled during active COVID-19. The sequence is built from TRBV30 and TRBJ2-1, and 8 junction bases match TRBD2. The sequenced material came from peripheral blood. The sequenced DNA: TGTGCCTGGACGGGACTAGGCGATGAGCAGTTCTTC. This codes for CAWTGLGDEQFF.